One and the same sample provided the 7 T cell receptor beta chains below, sequenced in a study of blood T cell repertoires in COVID-19. Assay: immunoSEQ multiplex PCR; the TCRdb copy retains only in-frame clones and omits some. The sample contains about 150,000 clones, around 81% of which appear only once. What was sequenced was peripheral blood. These receptors were obtained from a man aged 65-85 years with active or convalescent COVID-19.

V gene TRBV18 combines with J gene TRBJ2-5; 7 positions match TRBD1. Trimming at V came to 1 base and at J to 4 bases, leaving 6 bases not matched to a gene. The CDR3 runs 15 residues. The germline V gene encodes CDR1 KGHSH and CDR2 LQKENI. CDR3 sequence reads: CASSPRSGGGETQYF. CDR3 sequence (DNA): TGTGCCAGCTCACCACGGTCAGGGGGTGGAGAGACCCAGTACTTC.

The chain recombines TRBV5-1 with TRBJ1-1; TRBD1 matches at 7 bases. The J segment lost 0 bases and the V segment lost 2 bases, leaving 10 bases of the junction unmatched. The CDR3 sequence is 17 residues long. Germline V gives CDR1 SGHRS, CDR2 YFSETQ. The CDR3 here is CASSFMGQLIMNTEAFF. The CDR3 DNA reads TGCGCCAGCAGCTTCATGGGACAGCTAATCATGAACACTGAAGCTTTCTTT.

V is TRBV11-2 and J is TRBJ2-2, with 10 bases fitting TRBD2. The ends lost 1 base at V and 0 bases at J; junction bases unmatched: 8. CDR3 length equals 19 residues. Looked up from germline, CDR1 is SGHAT and CDR2 is FQNNGV. The CDR3 reads CASSLGVGSGRANTGELFF. The CDR3 region has the DNA TGTGCCAGCAGCTTAGGGGTCGGGAGCGGGAGGGCGAACACCGGGGAGCTGTTTTTT.

V and J are TRBV28 and TRBJ1-1, with D uncertain. The CDR3 has 12 residues. Trimming took 7 bases from V and 2 from J, leaving 8 bases between them. Looked up from germline, CDR1 is MDHEN and CDR2 is SYDVKM. The CDR3 DNA reads TGTGCCAGCACTACCCAAAACACTGAAGCTTTCTTT. Its protein is CASTTQNTEAFF.

The chain couples TRBV7-2 to TRBJ1-1, with 8 bases identical to TRBD1. J was trimmed by 6 bases and V by 5 bases; bases with no gene match: 5. This CDR3 contains 13 residues. Germline V lookup: CDR1 SGHTA, CDR2 FQGNSA. The CDR3, as DNA: TGTGCCAGCAGCCTACAGGGGGTCGCTGAAGCTTTCTTT. This encodes CASSLQGVAEAFF.

The table lists this clone with a count of one. The genes are TRBV18 and TRBJ1-2; 8 bases fit TRBD1. Germline V gene sequence: CDR1 KGHSH, CDR2 LQKENI. After removal of 3 bases from V and 7 bases from J, the junction contained 7 bases not matched to a gene. The CDR3 has 14 residues. The CDR3 sequence: CASSPGQGLGGYTF. DNA for the CDR3: TGTGCCAGCTCACCCGGACAGGGATTAGGTGGCTACACCTTC.

The chain links TRBV10-3 to TRBJ1-5, with 8 bases that match TRBD1. The CDR3 extends over 15 amino acids. Trimming removed 5 bases from V and 1 base from J; junction bases left unmatched: 4. Germline CDR1 is ENHRY and CDR2 is SYGVKD. Here the CDR3 reads CAISLTGESNQPQHF. In nucleotides, the CDR3 is TGTGCCATCAGTTTGACAGGGGAAAGCAATCAGCCCCAGCATTTT.